The clone carrying this TCR beta chain was counted once. Its specificity is not known. This sample is drawn from a study of OX40 agonist ivuxolimab in advanced cancers. Study-wide context: Administration of intravenous ivuxolimab to patients occurred every 2 weeks at 0.01 to 10 mg/kg. Previous treatment with anti-PD-1, anti-PD-L1 or anti-CTLA-4 therapy was allowed; about 37% had received some. Findings and limits, study-wide: Antigen specificity remained undetermined for the expanded peripheral T cells.

Deletions cut 8 bases from V and 2 bases from J, with 7 bases between. Germline V CDR1 and CDR2: MNHEY, SVGAGI. The CDR3 contains 12 residues. TCRdb's table, derived via immunoSEQ multiplex PCR, lists solely in-frame clones and lacks some. The repertoire holds approximately 40,000 clones, with 70% to 85% as singletons. This sequence originates from an adult with an advanced solid tumor such as melanoma, head and neck, liver or kidney cancer. The rearrangement uses TRBV6-5 and TRBJ2-1; D possibly uses TRBD1 or TRBD2 (5 bases each). The sequenced sample was CD4+ or CD8+ T cells sorted from blood, obtained in a trial of the OX40 agonist ivuxolimab. The CDR3 DNA sequence: TGTGCCAGCTGGGACGCCTACAATGAGCAGTTCTTC. As protein: CASWDAYNEQFF.